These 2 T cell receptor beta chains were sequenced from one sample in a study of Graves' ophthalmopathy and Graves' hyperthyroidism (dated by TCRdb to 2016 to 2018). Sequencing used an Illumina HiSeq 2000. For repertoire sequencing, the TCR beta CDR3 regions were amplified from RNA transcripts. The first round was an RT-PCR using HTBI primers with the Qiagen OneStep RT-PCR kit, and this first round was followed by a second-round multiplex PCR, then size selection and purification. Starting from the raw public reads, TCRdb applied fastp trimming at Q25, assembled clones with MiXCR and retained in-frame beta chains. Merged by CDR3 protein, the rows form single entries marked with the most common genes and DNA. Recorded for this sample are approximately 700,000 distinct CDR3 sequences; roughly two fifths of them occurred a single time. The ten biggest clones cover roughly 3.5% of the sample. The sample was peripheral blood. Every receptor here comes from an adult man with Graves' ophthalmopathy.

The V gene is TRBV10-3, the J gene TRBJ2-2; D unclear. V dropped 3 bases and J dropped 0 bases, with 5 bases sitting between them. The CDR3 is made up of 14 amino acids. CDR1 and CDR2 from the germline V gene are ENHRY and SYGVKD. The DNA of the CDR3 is TGTGCCATCAGTGAAGCGACGAACACCGGGGAGCTGTTTTTT. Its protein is CAISEATNTGELFF.

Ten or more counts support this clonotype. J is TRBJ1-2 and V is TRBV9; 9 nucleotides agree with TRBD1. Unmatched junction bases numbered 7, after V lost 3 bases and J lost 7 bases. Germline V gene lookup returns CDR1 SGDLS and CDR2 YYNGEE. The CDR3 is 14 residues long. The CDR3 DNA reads TGTGCCAGCAGCGGAGGGGGACAGGGCGGTGGCTACACCTTC. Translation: CASSGGGQGGGYTF.